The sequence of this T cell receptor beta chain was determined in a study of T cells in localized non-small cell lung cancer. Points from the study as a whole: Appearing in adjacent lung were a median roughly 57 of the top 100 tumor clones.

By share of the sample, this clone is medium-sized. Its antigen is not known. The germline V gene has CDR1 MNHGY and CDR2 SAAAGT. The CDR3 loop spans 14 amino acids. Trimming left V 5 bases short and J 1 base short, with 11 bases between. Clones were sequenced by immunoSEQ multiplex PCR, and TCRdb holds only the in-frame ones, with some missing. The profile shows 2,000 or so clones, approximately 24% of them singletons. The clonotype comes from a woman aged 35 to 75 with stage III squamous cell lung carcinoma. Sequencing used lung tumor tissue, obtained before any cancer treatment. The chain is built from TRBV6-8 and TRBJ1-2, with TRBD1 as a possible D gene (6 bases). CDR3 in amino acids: CASSRTAINYGYTF. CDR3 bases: TGTGCCAGCAGTAGGACAGCCATTAACTATGGCTACACCTTC.